This T cell receptor beta chain was obtained from a study of shared clonotypes between healthy human individuals. Study summary: Three CD4 naive, three CD4 memory, two CD8 naive and one CD8 memory plate were used per donor. Findings and limits, study-wide: Shared across several donors were 4% to 5% of the naive CD4 clonotypes.

A note on this clone: The antigen is not known.

Germline CDR1 reads MNHEY; CDR2 reads SVGAGI. The length of the CDR3 is 15 residues. The V end lost 8 bases, the J end lost 6 bases, and 19 bases lay between the germline ends. Assay used: immunoSEQ multiplex PCR; TCRdb lists only in-frame clones, some missing. Of about 2.4 million clones in the sample, 85% to 95% are singletons; the top ten hold over 0.12%. A CD45RA-negative memory subset and a CD45RA+ naive subset were separated from the CD4+ cells. V gene TRBV6-5 combines with J gene TRBJ2-2; tentatively, D is TRBD1 (5 bases). The sample comprised naive CD4+ T cells sorted from blood. This sample's subset: CD45RA+ positively selected. The receptor comes from a young man in good health. The CDR3 reads CASGTTEKGPGELFF. The CDR3 nucleotides are TGTGCCAGCGGAACCACGGAGAAGGGGCCCGGGGAGCTGTTTTTT.